This passage covers 7 T cell receptor beta chains from one sample sequenced in a study of blood T cell repertoires in COVID-19. Profiled with immunoSEQ multiplex PCR; TCRdb holds only in-frame clones, not every one. The sample shows approximately 15,000 clones, roughly nine tenths of them seen only once. The sequencing input was peripheral blood. All receptors derive from a man between 60 and 75 years old with acute or convalescent COVID-19.

J is TRBJ2-7 and V is TRBV27; 14 bases agree with TRBD2. After removal of 4 bases from V and 6 bases from J, the junction contained 5 bases not matched to a gene. CDR1 is MNHEY, CDR2 SMNVEV, per germline (reference sequence). The CDR3 length is 15 residues. The CDR3 DNA follows: TGTGCCAGCAGTTCTTCTGGGACTAGCGGGAGCGAGCAGTACTTC. Protein: CASSSSGTSGSEQYF.

The rearrangement uses TRBV5-4 and TRBJ2-1; no clear D gene. The CDR3 is 18 amino acids. Trimming took 1 base from V and 0 from J, leaving 17 bases between them. Germline values: CDR1 SGHNT, CDR2 YYREEE (reference sequence). The CDR3: CASSLSLVKQSSYNEQFF. The CDR3 bases are TGTGCCAGCAGCTTGTCGCTTGTGAAACAAAGCTCCTACAATGAGCAGTTCTTC.

The chain is built from TRBV28 and TRBJ2-7, with D maybe TRBD2 (5 bases). V was shortened by 8 bases and J by 5 bases, with 22 bases between the two germline ends. Per germline, CDR1 MDHEN and CDR2 SYDVKM. This CDR3 spans 15 amino acids. The CDR3 sequence: CASFPWRASRDEQYF. CDR3 DNA: TGTGCCAGCTTCCCCTGGCGGGCGAGTCGGGACGAGCAGTACTTC.

V gene TRBV7-8 combines with J gene TRBJ1-2; 7 nucleotides agree with TRBD1. In germline, CDR1 is SGHVS, CDR2 FQNEAQ. With V trimmed by 6 bases and J by 3 bases, 7 bases remained unmatched. CDR3 length: 14 amino acids. DNA of the CDR3: TGTGCCAGCAGTCCCGGGACAGCGGACTATGGCTACACCTTC. It specifies CASSPGTADYGYTF.

The rearrangement uses TRBV7-2 and TRBJ2-7; 7 bases match TRBD2. From germline, CDR1 is SGHTA and CDR2 FQGNSA. This CDR3 contains 12 residues. Trimming cost V 7 bases and J 6 bases; bases outside gene matches: 6. The CDR3 coding sequence is TGTGCCAGCACCCGGGAGGCGGGCGAGCAGTACTTC. It yields the protein CASTREAGEQYF.

The V and J genes are TRBV5-1 and TRBJ2-1, with 11 bases identical to TRBD2. The V segment lost 2 bases and the J segment 7 bases; nucleotides outside the gene matches: 5. CDR1 and CDR2 from the germline V gene are SGHRS and YFSETQ. This CDR3 has 15 residues. CDR3 region: CASSLLAGEMNEQFF. The CDR3 bases are TGCGCCAGCAGCTTACTAGCGGGAGAAATGAATGAGCAGTTCTTC.

V gene TRBV9 combines with J gene TRBJ2-1; possibly TRBD1 for D (5 bases). The CDR3 length is 15 residues. From germline, CDR1 is SGDLS and CDR2 YYNGEE. The V and J ends lost 1 base and 1 base respectively, with 9 bases between them. The CDR3 nucleotides are TGTGCCAGCAGCGTATCCCAGGGTTCCTACAATGAGCAGTTCTTC. Translation gives CASSVSQGSYNEQFF.